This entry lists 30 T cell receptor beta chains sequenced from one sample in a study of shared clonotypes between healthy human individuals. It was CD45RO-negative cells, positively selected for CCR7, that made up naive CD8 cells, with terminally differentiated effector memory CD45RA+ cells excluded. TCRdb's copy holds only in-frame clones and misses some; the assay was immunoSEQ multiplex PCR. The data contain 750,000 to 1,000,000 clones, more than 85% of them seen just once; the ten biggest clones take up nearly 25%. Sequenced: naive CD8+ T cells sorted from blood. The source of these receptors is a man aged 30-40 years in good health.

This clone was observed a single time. The CDR3, as DNA: TGTGCCAGCAGCTTAGCGGGAGAGGACACCGGGGAGCTGTTTTTT. Encoded protein: CASSLAGEDTGELFF. V usage is TRBV6-5 and J usage is TRBJ2-2; TRBD2 agrees at 9 bases. V shed 6 bases, J shed 3 bases, and the junction held 5 bases outside the gene matches. CDR1 is MNHEY and CDR2 is SVGAGI in the germline V gene. This CDR3 spans 15 amino acids.

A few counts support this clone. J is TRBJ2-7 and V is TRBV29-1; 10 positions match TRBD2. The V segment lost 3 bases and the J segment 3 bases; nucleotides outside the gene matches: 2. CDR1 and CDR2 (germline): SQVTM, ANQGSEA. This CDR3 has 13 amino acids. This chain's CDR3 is CSVDPSGSYEQYF. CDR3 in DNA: TGCAGCGTTGATCCTAGCGGGAGCTACGAGCAGTACTTC.

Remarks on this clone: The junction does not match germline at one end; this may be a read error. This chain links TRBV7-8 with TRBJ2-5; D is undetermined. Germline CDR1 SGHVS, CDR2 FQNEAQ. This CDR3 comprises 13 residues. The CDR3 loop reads CASSPGVVQRSDF. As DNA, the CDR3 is TGTGCCAGCAGCCCAGGTGTAGTACAGAGGTCTGACTTC.

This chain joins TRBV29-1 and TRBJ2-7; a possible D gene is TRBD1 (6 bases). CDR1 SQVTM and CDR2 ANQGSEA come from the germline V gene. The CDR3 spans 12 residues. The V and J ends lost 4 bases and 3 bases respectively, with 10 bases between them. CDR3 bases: TGCAGCGTTGGGACAGAGGACTACGAGCAGTACTTC. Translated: CSVGTEDYEQYF.

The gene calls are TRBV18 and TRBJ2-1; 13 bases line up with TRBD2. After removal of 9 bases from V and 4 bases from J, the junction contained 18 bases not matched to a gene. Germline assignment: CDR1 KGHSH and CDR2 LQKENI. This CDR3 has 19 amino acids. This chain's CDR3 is CASSLQGGLAGHLYNEQFF. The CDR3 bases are TGTGCCAGTTCCCTCCAGGGGGGACTAGCGGGGCATCTGTACAATGAGCAGTTCTTC.

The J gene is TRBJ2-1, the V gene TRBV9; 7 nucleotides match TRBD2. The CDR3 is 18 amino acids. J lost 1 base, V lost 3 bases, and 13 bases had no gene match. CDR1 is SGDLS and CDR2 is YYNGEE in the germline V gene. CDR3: CASSGDPGRESSYNEQFF. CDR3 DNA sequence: TGTGCCAGCAGCGGTGATCCCGGGCGGGAGAGTTCCTACAATGAGCAGTTCTTC.

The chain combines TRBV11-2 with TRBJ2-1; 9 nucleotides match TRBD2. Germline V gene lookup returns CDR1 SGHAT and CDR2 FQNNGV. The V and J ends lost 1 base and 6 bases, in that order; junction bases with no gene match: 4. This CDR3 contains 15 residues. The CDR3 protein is CASSLVAGEGNEQFF. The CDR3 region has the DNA TGTGCCAGCAGCTTAGTAGCGGGAGAGGGCAATGAGCAGTTCTTC.

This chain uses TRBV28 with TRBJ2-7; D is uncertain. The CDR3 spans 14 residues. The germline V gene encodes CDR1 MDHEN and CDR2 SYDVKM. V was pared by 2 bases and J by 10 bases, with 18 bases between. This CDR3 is CASSLVDGVPGQYF. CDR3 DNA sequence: TGTGCCAGCAGTTTAGTGGACGGAGTACCGGGTCAGTACTTC.

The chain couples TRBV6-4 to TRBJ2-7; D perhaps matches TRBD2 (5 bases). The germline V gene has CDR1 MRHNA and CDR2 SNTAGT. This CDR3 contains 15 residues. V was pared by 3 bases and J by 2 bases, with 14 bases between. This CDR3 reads CASSEWTDLTYEQYF. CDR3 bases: TGTGCCAGCAGTGAGTGGACTGATCTAACCTACGAGCAGTACTTC.

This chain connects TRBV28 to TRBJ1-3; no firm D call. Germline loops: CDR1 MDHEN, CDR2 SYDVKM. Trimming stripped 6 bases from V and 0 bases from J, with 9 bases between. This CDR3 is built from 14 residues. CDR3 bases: TGTGCCAGCAGAGTCGCACTCTCTGGAAACACCATATATTTT. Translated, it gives CASRVALSGNTIYF. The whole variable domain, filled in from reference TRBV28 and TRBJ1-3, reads DVKVTQSSRYLVKRTGEKVFLECVQDMDHENMFWYRQDPGLGLRLIYFSYDVKMKEKGDIPEGYSVSREKKERFSLILESASTNQTSMYLCASRVALSGNTIYFGEGSWLTVV.

In DNA, the CDR3 is TGCGCCAGCAGTGAGTCGGGTACAAACTATGGCTACACCTTC. It yields the protein CASSESGTNYGYTF. The V gene is TRBV10-2, the J gene TRBJ1-2; the D is unclear. Looked up from germline, CDR1 is WSHSY and CDR2 is SAAADI. The CDR3 has 14 residues. V lost 0 bases and J lost 2, with 7 bases in between.

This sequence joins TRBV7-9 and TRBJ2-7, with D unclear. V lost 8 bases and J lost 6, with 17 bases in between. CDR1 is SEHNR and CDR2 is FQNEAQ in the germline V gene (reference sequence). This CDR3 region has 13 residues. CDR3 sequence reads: CASDDRGKSEQYF. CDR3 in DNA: TGTGCCAGCGACGACCGAGGAAAAAGCGAGCAGTACTTC.

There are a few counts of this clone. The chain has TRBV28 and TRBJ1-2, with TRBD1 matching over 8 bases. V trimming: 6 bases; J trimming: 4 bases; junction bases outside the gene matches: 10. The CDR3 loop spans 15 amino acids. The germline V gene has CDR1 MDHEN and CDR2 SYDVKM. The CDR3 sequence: CASSRQGAALYGYTF. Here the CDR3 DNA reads TGTGCCAGCAGCCGCCAGGGGGCTGCCCTCTATGGCTACACCTTC.

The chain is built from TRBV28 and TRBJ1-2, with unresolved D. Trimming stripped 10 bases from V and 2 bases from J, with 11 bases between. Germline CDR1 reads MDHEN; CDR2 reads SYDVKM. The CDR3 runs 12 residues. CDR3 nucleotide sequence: TGTGCCACAGCACAGACAAACTATGGCTACACCTTC. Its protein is CATAQTNYGYTF.

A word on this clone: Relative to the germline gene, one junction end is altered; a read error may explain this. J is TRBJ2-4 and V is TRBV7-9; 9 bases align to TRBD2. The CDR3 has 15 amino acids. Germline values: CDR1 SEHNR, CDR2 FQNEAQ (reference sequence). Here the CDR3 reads CASRKSGLAENIQYF. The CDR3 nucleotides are TGTGCCAGCAGAAAATCGGGACTAGCCGAAAACATTCAGTACTTC.

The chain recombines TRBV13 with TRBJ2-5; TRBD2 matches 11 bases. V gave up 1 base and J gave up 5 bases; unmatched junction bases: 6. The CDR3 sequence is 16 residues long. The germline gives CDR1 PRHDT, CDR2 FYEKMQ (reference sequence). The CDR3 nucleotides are TGTGCCAGCAGCTTAGAACTAGCGGGAGTTCACGAGACCCAGTACTTC. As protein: CASSLELAGVHETQYF.

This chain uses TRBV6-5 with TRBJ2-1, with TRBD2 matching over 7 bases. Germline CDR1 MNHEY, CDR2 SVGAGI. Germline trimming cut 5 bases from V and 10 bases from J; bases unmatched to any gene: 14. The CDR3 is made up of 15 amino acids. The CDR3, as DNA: TGTGCCAGCAGTAGCCTCACCGGGAGGTCCAACGAGCAGTTCTTC. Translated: CASSSLTGRSNEQFF.

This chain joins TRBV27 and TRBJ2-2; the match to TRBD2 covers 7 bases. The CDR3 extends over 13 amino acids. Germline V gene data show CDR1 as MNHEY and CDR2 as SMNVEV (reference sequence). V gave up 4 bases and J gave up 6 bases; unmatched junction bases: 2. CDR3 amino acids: CASSSGLAGELFF. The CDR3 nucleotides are TGTGCCAGCAGTTCTGGACTAGCCGGGGAGCTGTTTTTT.

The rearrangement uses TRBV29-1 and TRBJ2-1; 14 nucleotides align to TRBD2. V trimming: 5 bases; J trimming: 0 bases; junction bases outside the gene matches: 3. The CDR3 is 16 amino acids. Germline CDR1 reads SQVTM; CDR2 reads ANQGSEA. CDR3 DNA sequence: TGCAGCGTTTCCGGGACTAGCGGGGGCTCCTACAATGAGCAGTTCTTC. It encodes CSVSGTSGGSYNEQFF.

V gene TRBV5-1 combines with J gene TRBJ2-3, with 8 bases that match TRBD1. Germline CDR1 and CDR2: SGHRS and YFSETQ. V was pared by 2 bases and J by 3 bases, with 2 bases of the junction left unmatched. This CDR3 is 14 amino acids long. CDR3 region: CASSLGTGTDTQYF. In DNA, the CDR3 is TGCGCCAGCAGCTTAGGGACAGGAACAGATACGCAGTATTTT.

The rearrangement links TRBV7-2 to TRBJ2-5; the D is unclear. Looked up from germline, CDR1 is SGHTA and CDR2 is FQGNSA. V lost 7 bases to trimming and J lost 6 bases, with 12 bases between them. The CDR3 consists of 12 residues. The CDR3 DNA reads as TGTGCCAGCATTGGTACGAGGAAGACCCAGTACTTC. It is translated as CASIGTRKTQYF.

For the CDR3, the DNA is TGTGCCAGCAGTTACTTATTTACAGAGAACACCGGGGAGCTGTTTTTT. This translates into CASSYLFTENTGELFF. The genes are TRBV6-5 and TRBJ2-2, with D hard to call. The V end lost 1 base, the J end lost 1 base, and 10 bases lay between the germline ends. The CDR3 is 16 residues long. Germline CDR1 is MNHEY and CDR2 is SVGAGI.

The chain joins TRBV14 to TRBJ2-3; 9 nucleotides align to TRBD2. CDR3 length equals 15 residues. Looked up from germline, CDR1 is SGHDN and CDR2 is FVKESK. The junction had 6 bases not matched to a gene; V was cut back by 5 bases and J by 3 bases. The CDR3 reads CASSFLAGMTDTQYF. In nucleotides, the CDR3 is TGTGCCAGCAGCTTCCTAGCGGGAATGACAGATACGCAGTATTTT.

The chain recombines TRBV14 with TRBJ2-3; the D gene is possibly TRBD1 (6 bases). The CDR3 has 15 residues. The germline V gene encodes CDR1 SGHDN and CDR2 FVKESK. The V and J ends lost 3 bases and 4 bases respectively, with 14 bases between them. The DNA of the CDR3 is TGTGCCAGCAGCCACACAGGGAGTTTCGCAGATACGCAGTATTTT. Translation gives CASSHTGSFADTQYF.

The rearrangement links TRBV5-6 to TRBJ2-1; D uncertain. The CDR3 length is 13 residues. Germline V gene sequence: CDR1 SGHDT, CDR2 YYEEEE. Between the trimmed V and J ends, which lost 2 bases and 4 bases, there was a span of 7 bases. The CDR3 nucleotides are TGTGCCAGCAGCTTTTACATATACAATGAGCAGTTCTTC. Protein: CASSFYIYNEQFF.

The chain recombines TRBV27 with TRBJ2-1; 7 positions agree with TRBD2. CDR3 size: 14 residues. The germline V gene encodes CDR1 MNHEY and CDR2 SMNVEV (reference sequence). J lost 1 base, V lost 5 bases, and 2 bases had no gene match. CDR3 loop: CASSNGRSYNEQFF. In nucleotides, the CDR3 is TGTGCCAGCAGTAACGGGAGGTCCTACAATGAGCAGTTCTTC.

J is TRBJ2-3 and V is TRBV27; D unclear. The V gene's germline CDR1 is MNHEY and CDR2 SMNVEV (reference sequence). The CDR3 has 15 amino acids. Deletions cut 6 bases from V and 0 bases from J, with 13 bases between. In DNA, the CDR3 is TGTGCCAGCAGCACGACAATGTCTAGCACAGATACGCAGTATTTT. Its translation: CASSTTMSSTDTQYF.

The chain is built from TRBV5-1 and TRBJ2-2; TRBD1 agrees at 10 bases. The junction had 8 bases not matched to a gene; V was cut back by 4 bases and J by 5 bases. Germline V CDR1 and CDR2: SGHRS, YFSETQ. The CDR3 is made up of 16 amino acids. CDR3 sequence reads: CASSQDRGRVTGELFF. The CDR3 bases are TGCGCCAGCAGCCAAGACAGGGGGCGCGTGACCGGGGAGCTGTTTTTT.

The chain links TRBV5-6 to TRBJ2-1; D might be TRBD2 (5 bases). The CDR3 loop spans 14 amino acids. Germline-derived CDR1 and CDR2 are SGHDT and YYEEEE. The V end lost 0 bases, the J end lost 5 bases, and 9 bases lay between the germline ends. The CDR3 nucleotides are TGTGCCAGCAGCTTGGGACTATGGAACAATGAGCAGTTCTTC. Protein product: CASSLGLWNNEQFF.

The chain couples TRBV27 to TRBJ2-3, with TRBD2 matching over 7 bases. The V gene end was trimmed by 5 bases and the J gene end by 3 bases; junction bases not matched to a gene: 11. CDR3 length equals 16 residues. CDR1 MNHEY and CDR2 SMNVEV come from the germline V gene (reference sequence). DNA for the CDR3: TGTGCCAGCAGTGACATTACTAGCGTAGGAACAGATACGCAGTATTTT. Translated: CASSDITSVGTDTQYF.